Listed below are T cell receptor beta chains from one sample, sequenced in a study of control samples from healthy donors and cancer patients. Assay used: immunoSEQ multiplex PCR; TCRdb lists only in-frame clones, some missing. The sample lists 110,000 to 150,000 clones, 94% occurring once. The sequencing sample was made of blood. All receptors come from a man in his forties in good health. The CDR3 runs from the conserved cysteine through the conserved F or W. Clone size, where shown, is once, few, many, or a class for clones that have expanded.

TRBJ1-4 TRBV12-3/TRBV12-4 - CASRGPGVGKLFF
TRBJ1-1 TRBV5-4 - CASSFWRGTEAFF
TRBJ1-2 TRBV24-1 - CATSLGAGNGYTF
TRBJ2-2 TRBV6-2/TRBV6-3 - CASSRPGTGELFF
TRBJ2-7 TRBV5-1 - CASSPREDSYEQYF
TRBJ1-1 TRBV24-1 - CATSDFLAFF
TRBJ2-5 TRBV28 once CASSLLTDRGRTQYF
TRBJ2-2 TRBV19 - CATAPDYTGELFF
TRBJ1-3 TRBV20-1 - CSASDGQTSGNTIYF
TRBJ2-3 TRBV6-4 - CASSAAGAILTDTQYF
TRBJ1-1 TRBV6-5 - CASSLTGGRTEAFF
TRBJ1-5 TRBV2 - CASSEERQPQHF
TRBJ1-5 TRBV7-9 - CASSRTGQGVQPQHF
TRBJ2-2 TRBV11-2 - CASSPQAVNTGELFF
TRBJ2-3 TRBV6-6 - CASSSPGTDTQYF
TRBJ1-2 TRBV14 - CASSQDRAYGYTF
TRBJ1-2 TRBV7-9 - CASSLWRAGTNYGYTF
TRBJ2-1 TRBV5-6 - CASSFWTSSHNEQFF
TRBJ2-5 TRBV7-8 - CASSLPSRFQETQYF
TRBJ1-1 TRBV12-3/TRBV12-4 - CASSNESGLAFF
TRBJ2-3 TRBV11-2 - CASSPGTSSTDTQYF
TRBJ2-7 TRBV30 - CAWSVDPGAKFYEQYF
TRBJ2-3 TRBV9 - CASSVGLADTDTQYF
TRBJ1-2 TRBV10-3 - CAISPAGNYGYTF
TRBJ2-3 TRBV9 - CASSASRGGGADTQYF
TRBJ2-5 TRBV5-1 - CASSFGPDSQETQYF
TRBJ1-2 TRBV5-4 - CASSSNNRPSGGYTF
TRBJ1-1 TRBV6-5 once CASSRDSISNTEAFF
TRBJ1-5 TRBV19 once CASNSMGQPQHF
TRBJ2-7 TRBV2 - CASSDLTGDIYEQYF
TRBJ2-7 TRBV7-8 - CASRSDRRYEQYF
TRBJ1-1 TRBV7-9 - CASSLALSEAFF
TRBJ2-7 TRBV6-2/TRBV6-3 - CASSQSPFYEQYF
TRBJ2-1 TRBV11-2 - CASSSWTSGRWGSEGEQFF
TRBJ2-7 TRBV5-6 - CASSSTGTSGLYEQYF
TRBJ2-2 TRBV7-9 - CASRSGTSGRLGELFF
TRBJ2-5 TRBV7-2 once CASSSRGRGEETQYF
TRBJ2-3 TRBV7-9 - CASSFEAEDTQYF
TRBJ2-7 TRBV2 - CASTLAGGVSYEQYF
TRBJ1-5 TRBV25-1 once CASSEWGGDNQPQHF
TRBJ2-3 TRBV7-2 - CASSLWSDGAQYF
TRBJ2-3 TRBV4-1 - CASSQDSRTSTDTQYF
TRBJ1-6 TRBV29-1 - CSVNSPLHF
TRBJ2-1 TRBV6-5 - CASGHEVAAQFF
TRBJ1-1 TRBV7-9 - CASSSTGQVAAFF
TRBJ1-2 TRBV7-9 - CASSPRDANYGYTF
TRBJ2-1 TRBV5-1 - CASSLRAGRYNEQFF
TRBJ2-2 TRBV5-4 - CASSRTSGRAGGELFF
TRBJ1-2 TRBV6-5 - CGLHGSYGYTF
TRBJ1-2 TRBV27 - CASSSRGGYGAWRNGYTF
TRBJ1-1 TRBV6-6 - CASSSIAAFF
TRBJ1-5 TRBV2 - CASIGGRGGNQPQHF
TRBJ2-7 TRBV5-6 - CASSLGGVYYEQYF
TRBJ2-5 TRBV9 - CASSAPLSGGAGETQYF
TRBJ2-2 TRBV25-1 - CASSLVGELFF
TRBJ2-3 TRBV5-1 - CASSLGTRSSDTQYF
TRBJ2-5 TRBV29-1 - CSVEEQQETQYF
TRBJ2-5 TRBV11-2 - CASSLELAGRETQYF
TRBJ2-5 TRBV11-2 - CASSLEPGQETQYF